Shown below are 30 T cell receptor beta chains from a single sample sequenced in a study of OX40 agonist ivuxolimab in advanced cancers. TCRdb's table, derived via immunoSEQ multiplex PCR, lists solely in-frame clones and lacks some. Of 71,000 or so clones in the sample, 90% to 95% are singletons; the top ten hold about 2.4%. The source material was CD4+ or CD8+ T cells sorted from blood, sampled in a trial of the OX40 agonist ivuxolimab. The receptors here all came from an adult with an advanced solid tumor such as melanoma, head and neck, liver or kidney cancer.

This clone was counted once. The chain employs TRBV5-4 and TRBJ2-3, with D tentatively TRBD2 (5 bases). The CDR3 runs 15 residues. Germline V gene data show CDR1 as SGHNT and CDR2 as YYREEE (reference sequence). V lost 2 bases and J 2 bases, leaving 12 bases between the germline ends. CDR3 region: CASSLGSGYTDTQYF. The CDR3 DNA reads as TGTGCCAGCAGCTTAGGAAGCGGCTACACAGATACGCAGTATTTT.

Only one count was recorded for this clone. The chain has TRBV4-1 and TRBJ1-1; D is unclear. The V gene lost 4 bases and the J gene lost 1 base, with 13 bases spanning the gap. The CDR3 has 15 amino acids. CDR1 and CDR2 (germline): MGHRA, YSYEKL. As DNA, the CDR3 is TGCGCCAGCAGCCCCCGGTGGACTGAGAACACTGAAGCTTTCTTT. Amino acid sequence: CASSPRWTENTEAFF.

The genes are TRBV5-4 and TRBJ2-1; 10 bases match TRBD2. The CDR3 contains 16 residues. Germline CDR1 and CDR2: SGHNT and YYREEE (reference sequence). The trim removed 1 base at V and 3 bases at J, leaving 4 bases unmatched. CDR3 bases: TGTGCCAGCAGCTTGCCCCCTAGCGGGGGCTACAATGAGCAGTTCTTC. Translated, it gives CASSLPPSGGYNEQFF.

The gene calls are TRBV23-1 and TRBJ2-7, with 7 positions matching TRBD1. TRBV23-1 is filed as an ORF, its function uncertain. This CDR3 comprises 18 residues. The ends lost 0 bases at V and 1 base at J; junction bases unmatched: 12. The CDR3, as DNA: TGCGCCAGCAGTCAATCTAGTCGGGACAGCCAATTTTCCTACGAGCAGTACTTC. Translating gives CASSQSSRDSQFSYEQYF.

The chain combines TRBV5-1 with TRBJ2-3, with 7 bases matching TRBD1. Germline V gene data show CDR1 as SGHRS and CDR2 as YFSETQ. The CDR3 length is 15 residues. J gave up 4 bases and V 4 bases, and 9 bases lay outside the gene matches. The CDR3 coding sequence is TGCGCCAGCAGCACGGGACAGTTAGACGCAGATACGCAGTATTTT. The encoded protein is CASSTGQLDADTQYF.

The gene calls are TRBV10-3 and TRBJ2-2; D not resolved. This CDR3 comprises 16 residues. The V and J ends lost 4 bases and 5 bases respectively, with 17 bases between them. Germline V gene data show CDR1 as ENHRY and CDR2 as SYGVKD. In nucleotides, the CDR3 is TGTGCCATCAGTGCTAAGGCCCCAGCCCAAACCGGGGAGCTGTTTTTT. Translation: CAISAKAPAQTGELFF.

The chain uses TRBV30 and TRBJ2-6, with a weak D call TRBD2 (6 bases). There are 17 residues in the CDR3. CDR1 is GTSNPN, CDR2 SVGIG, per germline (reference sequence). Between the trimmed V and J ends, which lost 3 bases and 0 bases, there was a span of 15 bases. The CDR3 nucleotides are TGTGCCTGGAGAAGGAGGGCCGGGAGCTCTGGGGCCAACGTCCTGACTTTC. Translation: CAWRRRAGSSGANVLTF.

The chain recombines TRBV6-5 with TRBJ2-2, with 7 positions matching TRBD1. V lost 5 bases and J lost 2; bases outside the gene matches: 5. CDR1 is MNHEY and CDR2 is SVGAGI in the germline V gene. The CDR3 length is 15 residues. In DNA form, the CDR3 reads TGTGCCAGCAGTACCCGGGACAGAAACACCGGGGAGCTGTTTTTT. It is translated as CASSTRDRNTGELFF.

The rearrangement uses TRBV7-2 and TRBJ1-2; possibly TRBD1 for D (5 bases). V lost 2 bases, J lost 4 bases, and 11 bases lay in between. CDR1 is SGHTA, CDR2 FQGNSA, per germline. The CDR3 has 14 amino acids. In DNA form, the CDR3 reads TGTGCCAGCAGCTTATCGGGGACCGGCTATGGCTACACCTTC. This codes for CASSLSGTGYGYTF.

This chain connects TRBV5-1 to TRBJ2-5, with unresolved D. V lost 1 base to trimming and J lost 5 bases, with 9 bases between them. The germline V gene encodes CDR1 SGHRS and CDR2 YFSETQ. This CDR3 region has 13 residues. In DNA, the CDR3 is TGCGCCAGCAGCTTGCGTGCGCCGGAGACCCAGTACTTC. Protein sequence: CASSLRAPETQYF.

The CDR3 DNA reads as TGTGCCAGCAGTTTGGAGTCGAACGAGCAGTACTTC. Translation gives CASSLESNEQYF. J is TRBJ2-7 and V is TRBV28; D gene uncertain. Germline V lookup: CDR1 MDHEN, CDR2 SYDVKM. V was cut by 3 bases and J by 5 bases, with 8 bases left in between. The CDR3 contains 12 residues.

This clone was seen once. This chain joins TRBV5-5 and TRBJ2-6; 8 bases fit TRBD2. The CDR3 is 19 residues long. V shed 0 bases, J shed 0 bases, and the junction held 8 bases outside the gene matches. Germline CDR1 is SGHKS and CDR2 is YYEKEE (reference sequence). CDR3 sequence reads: CASSLVSGTTLSGANVLTF. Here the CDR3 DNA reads TGTGCCAGCAGCTTGGTTAGCGGGACTACCCTCTCTGGGGCCAACGTCCTGACTTTC.

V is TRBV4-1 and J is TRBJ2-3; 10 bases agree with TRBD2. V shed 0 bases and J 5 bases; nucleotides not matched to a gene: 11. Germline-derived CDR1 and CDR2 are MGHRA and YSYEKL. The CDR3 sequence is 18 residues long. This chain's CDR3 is CASSQDEGSGRAIDTQYF. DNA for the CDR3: TGCGCCAGCAGCCAAGATGAAGGGAGCGGGAGGGCCATAGATACGCAGTATTTT.

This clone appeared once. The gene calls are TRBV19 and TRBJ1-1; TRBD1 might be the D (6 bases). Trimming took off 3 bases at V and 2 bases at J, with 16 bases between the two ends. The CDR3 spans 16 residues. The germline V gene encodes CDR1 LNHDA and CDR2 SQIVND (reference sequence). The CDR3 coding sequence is TGTGCCAGTAGTATTCTGGGGGGGACAAGCAACACTGAAGCTTTCTTT. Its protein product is CASSILGGTSNTEAFF.

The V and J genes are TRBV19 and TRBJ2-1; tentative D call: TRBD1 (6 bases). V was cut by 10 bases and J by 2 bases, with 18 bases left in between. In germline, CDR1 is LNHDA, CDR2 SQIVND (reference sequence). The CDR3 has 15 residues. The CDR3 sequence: CATNPGTQAYNEQFF. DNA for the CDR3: TGTGCCACCAATCCCGGGACACAGGCCTACAATGAGCAGTTCTTC.

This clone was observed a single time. The CDR3 region is CASSLGPGYTEAFF. The CDR3 DNA reads TGTGCCAGCAGCTTAGGCCCAGGGTACACTGAAGCTTTCTTT. V usage is TRBV11-3 and J usage is TRBJ1-1, with a tentative D call TRBD1 (5 bases). V was shortened by 1 base and J by 3 bases, with 9 bases between the two germline ends. This CDR3 spans 14 amino acids. Per germline, CDR1 SGHNT and CDR2 YENEEA.

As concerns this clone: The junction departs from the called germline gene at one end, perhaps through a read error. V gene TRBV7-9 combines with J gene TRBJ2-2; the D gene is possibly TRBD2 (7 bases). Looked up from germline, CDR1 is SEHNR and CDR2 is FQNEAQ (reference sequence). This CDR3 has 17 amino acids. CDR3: CVSSTSDRPTNTGELFF. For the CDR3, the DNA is TGTGTCAGCAGCACTAGCGACAGGCCCACGAACACCGGGGAGCTGTTTTTT.

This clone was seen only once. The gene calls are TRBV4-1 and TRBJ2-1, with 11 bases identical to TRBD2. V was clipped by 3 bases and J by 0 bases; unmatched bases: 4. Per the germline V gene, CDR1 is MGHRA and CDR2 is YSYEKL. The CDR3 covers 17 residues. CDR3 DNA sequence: TGCGCCAGCAGCCACCCTAGCGGGGGGAGCTCCTACAATGAGCAGTTCTTC. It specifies CASSHPSGGSSYNEQFF.

This CDR3 reads CASSLWSTEAFF. CDR3 nucleotide sequence: TGTGCCAGCAGCTTGTGGAGTACTGAAGCTTTCTTT. The chain uses TRBV5-5 and TRBJ1-1; D not certain. V gave up 1 base and J gave up 5 bases, with 6 bases separating them. Germline CDR1 reads SGHKS; CDR2 reads YYEKEE (reference sequence). The CDR3 length is 12 residues.

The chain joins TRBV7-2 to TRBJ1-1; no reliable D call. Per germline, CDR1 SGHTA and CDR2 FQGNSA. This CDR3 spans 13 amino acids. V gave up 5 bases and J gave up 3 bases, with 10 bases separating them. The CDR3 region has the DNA TGTGCCAGCAGCCCCATGCCGGACACTGAAGCTTTCTTT. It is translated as CASSPMPDTEAFF.

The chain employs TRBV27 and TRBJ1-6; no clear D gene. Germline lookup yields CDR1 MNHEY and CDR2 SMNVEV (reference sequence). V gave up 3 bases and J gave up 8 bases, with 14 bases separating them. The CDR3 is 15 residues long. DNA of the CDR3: TGTGCCAGCAGTTTCAGTGCCGCCGGGGATTCACCCCTCCACTTT. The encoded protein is CASSFSAAGDSPLHF.

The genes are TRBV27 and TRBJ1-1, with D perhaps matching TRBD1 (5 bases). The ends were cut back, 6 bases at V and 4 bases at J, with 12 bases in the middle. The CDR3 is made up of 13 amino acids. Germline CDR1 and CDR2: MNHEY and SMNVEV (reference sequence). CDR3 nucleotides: TGTGCCAGCAGACAAACAGGTTTCACTGAAGCTTTCTTT. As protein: CASRQTGFTEAFF.

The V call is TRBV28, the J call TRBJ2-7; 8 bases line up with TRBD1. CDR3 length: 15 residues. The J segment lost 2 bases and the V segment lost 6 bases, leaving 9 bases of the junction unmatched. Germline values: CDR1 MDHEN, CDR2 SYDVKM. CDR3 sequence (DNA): TGTGCCAGCAGATTAGACCGGGACAGGCCCTACGAGCAGTACTTC. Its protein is CASRLDRDRPYEQYF. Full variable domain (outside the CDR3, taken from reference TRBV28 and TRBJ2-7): DVKVTQSSRYLVKRTGEKVFLECVQDMDHENMFWYRQDPGLGLRLIYFSYDVKMKEKGDIPEGYSVSREKKERFSLILESASTNQTSMYLCASRLDRDRPYEQYFGPGTRLTVT.

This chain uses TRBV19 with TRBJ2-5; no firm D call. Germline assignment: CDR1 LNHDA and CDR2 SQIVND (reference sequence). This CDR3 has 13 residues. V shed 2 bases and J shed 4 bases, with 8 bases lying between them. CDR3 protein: CASSIKLGETQYF. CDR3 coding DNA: TGTGCCAGTAGTATAAAACTTGGAGAGACCCAGTACTTC.

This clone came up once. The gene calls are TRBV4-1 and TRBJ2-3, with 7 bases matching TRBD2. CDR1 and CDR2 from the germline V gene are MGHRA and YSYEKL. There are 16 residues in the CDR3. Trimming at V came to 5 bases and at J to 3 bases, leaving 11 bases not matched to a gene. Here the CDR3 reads CASSLREGLETDTQYF. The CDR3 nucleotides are TGCGCCAGCAGCTTGAGGGAGGGCCTGGAAACAGATACGCAGTATTTT.

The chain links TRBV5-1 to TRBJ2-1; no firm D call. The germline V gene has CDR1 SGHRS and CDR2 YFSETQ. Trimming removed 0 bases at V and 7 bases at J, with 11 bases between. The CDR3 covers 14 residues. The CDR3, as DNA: TGCGCCAGCAGCTTGGAGGTCGGGCGGAATGAGCAGTTCTTC. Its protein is CASSLEVGRNEQFF.

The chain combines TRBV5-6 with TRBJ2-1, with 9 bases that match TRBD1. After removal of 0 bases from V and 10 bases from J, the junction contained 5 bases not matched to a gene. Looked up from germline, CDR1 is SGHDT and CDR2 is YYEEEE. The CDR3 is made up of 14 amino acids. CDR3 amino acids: CASSLVTGGREQFF. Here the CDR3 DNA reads TGTGCCAGCAGCTTGGTAACAGGGGGCAGGGAGCAGTTCTTC. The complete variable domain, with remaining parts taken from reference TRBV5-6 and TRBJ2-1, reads DAGVTQSPTHLIKTRGQQVTLRCSPKSGHDTVSWYQQALGQGPQFIFQYYEEEERQRGNFPDRFSGHQFPNYSSELNVNALLLGDSALYLCASSLVTGGREQFFGPGTRLTVL.

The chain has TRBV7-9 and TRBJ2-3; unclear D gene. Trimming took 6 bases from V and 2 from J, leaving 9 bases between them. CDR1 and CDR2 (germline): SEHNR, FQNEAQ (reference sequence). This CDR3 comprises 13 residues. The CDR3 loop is CASRRWDTDTQYF. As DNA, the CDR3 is TGTGCCAGCAGGCGATGGGACACAGATACGCAGTATTTT.

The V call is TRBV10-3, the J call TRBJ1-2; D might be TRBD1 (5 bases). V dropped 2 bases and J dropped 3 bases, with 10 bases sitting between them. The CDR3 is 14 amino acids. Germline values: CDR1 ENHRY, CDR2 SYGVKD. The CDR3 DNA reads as TGTGCCATCAGTGAGGTGGGGGATGACTATGGCTACACCTTC. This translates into CAISEVGDDYGYTF.

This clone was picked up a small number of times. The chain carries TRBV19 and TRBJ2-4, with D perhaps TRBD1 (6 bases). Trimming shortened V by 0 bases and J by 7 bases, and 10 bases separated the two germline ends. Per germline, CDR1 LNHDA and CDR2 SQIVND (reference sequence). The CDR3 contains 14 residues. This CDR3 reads CASSIEPDSNIQYF. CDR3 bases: TGTGCCAGTAGTATAGAGCCGGACAGTAACATTCAGTACTTC.